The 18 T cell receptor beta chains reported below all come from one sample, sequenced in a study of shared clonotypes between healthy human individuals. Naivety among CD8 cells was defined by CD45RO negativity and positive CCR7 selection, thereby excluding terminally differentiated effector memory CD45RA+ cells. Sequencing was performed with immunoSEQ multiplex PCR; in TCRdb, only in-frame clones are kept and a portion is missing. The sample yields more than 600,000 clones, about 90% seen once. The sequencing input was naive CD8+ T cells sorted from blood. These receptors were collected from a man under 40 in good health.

For the CDR3, the DNA is TGCGCCAGCAGCTTCTGGCGGGACCACTTTTACAATGAGCAGTTCTTC. Amino acid sequence: CASSFWRDHFYNEQFF. The chain recombines TRBV5-1 with TRBJ2-1; D may be TRBD2 (6 bases). CDR3 length: 16 residues. V lost 2 bases and J lost 4, with 16 bases in between. The V gene's germline CDR1 is SGHRS and CDR2 YFSETQ.

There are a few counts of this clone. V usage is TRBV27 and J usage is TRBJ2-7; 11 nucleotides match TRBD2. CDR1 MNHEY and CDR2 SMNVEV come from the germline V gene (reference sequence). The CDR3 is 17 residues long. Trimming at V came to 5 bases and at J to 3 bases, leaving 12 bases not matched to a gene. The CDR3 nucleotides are TGTGCCAGCAGTACAAATCTCCCTAGCGGGAGGAACTACGAGCAGTACTTC. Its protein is CASSTNLPSGRNYEQYF.

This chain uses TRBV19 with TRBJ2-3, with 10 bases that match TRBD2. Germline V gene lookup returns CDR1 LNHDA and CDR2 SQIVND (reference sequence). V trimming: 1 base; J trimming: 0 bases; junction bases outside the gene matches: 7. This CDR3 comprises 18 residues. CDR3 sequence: CASSIGPSGRASTDTQYF. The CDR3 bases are TGTGCCAGTAGTATAGGTCCTAGCGGGAGAGCTAGCACAGATACGCAGTATTTT.

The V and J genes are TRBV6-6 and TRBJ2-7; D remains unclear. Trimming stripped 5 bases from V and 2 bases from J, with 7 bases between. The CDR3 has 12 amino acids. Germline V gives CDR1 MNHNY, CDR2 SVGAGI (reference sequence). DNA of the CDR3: TGTGCCAGCAGTATGAATACCTACGAGCAGTACTTC. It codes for CASSMNTYEQYF.

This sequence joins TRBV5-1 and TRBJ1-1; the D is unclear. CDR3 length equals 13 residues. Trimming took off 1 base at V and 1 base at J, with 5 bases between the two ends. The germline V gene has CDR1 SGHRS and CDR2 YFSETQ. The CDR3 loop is CASSLNTNTEAFF. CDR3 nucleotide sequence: TGCGCCAGCAGCTTGAACACGAACACTGAAGCTTTCTTT.

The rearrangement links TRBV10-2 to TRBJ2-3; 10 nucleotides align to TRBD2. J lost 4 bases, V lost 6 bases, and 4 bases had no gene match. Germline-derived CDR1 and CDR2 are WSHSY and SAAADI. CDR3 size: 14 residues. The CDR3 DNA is TGCGCCAGCAGAGCGGGAGGGCTTCCAGATACGCAGTATTTT. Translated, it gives CASRAGGLPDTQYF.

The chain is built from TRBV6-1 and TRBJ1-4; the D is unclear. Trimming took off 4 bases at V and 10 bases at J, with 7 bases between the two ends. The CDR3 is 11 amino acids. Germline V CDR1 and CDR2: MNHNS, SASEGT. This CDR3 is CASSAGVKLFF. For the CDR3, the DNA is TGTGCCAGCAGTGCGGGTGTAAAACTGTTTTTT.

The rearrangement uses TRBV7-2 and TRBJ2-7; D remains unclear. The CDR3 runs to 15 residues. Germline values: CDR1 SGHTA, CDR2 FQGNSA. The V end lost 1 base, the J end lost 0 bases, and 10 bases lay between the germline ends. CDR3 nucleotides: TGTGCCAGCAGCTTAGACGGGTCTCACTCCTACGAGCAGTACTTC. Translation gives CASSLDGSHSYEQYF.

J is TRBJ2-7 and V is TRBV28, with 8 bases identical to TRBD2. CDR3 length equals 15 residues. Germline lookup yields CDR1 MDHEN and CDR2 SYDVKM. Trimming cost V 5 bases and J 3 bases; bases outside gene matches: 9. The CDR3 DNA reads TGTGCCAGCAGTCCGCCTGGGACTAGGGACTACGAGCAGTACTTC. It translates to CASSPPGTRDYEQYF.

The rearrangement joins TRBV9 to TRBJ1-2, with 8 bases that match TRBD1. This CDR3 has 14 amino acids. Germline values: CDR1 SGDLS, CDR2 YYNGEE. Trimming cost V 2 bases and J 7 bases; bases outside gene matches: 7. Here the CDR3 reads CASSVKDRASGYTF. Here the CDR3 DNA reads TGTGCCAGCAGCGTCAAGGACAGGGCCTCTGGCTACACCTTC.

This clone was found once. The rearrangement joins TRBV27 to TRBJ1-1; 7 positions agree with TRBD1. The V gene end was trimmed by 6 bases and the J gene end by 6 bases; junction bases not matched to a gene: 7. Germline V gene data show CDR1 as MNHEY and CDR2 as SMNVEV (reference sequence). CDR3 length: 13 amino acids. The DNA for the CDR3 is TGTGCCAGCAGGGGAGGGGGCAGGGCTGAAGCTTTCTTT. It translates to CASRGGGRAEAFF.

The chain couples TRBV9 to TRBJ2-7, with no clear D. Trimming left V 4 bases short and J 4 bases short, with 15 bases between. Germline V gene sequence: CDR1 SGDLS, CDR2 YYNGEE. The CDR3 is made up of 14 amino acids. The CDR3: CASSPFKDGYEQYF. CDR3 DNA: TGTGCCAGCAGCCCATTTAAGGACGGATACGAGCAGTACTTC. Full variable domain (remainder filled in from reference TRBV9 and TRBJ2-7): DSGVTQTPKHLITATGQRVTLRCSPRSGDLSVYWYQQSLDQGLQFLIQYYNGEERAKGNILERFSAQQFPDLHSELNLSSLELGDSALYFCASSPFKDGYEQYFGPGTRLTVT.

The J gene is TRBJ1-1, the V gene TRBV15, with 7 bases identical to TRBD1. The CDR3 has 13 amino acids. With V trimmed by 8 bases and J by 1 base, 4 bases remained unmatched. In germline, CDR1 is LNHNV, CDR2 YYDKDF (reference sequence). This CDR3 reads CATSHRGNTEAFF. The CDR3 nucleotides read TGTGCCACCTCCCACAGGGGGAACACTGAAGCTTTCTTT.

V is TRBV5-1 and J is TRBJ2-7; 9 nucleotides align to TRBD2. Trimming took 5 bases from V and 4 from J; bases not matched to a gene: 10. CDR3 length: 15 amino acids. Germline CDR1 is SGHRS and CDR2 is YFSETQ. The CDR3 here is CASRFSGSLLYEQYF. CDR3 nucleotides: TGCGCCAGCAGATTTAGCGGGAGCCTACTTTACGAGCAGTACTTC.

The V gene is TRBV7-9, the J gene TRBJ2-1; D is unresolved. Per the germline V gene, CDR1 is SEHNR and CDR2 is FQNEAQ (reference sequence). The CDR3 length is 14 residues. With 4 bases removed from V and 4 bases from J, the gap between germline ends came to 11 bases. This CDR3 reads CASSSPLTYNEQFF. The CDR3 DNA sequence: TGTGCCAGCAGCTCACCCCTAACTTACAATGAGCAGTTCTTC.

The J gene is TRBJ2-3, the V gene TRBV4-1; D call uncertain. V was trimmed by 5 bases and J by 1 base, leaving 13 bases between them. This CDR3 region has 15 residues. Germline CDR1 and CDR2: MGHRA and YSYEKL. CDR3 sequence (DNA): TGCGCCAGCAGCTCGATGGATTGGGGCACAGATACGCAGTATTTT. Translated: CASSSMDWGTDTQYF.

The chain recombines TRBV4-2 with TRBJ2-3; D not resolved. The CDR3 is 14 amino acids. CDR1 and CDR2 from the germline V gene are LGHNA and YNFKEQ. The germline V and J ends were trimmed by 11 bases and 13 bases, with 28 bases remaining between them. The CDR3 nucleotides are TGTGCCGCCAGCTCCTCGACATCAGTGAGTGAGGAGTATTTT. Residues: CAASSSTSVSEEYF.

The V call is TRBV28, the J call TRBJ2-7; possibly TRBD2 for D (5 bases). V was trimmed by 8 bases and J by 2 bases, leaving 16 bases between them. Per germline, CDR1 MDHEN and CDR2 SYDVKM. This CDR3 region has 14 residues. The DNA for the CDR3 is TGTGCCAGCGCCCTTGAGGGCGGCCCCTACGAGCAGTACTTC. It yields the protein CASALEGGPYEQYF.